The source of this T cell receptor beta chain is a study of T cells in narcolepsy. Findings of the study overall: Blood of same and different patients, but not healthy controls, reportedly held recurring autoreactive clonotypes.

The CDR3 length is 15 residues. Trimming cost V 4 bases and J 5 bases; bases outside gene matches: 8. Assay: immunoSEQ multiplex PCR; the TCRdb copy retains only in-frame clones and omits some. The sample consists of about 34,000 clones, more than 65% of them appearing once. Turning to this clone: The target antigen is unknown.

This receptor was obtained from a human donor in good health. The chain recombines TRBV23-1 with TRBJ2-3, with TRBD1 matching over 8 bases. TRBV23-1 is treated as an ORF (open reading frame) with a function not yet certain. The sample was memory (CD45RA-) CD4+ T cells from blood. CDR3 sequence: CASSPPQGALDTQYF. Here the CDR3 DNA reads TGCGCCAGCAGTCCACCCCAGGGGGCCCTAGATACGCAGTATTTT.